This T cell receptor (beta chain) was sequenced in a study of cytomegalovirus exposure and HLA in healthy donors. Study-wide points: Later on, an analysis tied under 20,000 TCR beta sequences to HLA alleles at 0.05 false discovery rate.

A word on this clone: Its antigen remains unknown.

The PCR made use of 60 Vbeta and 13 Jbeta primers. Clones were read by immunoSEQ multiplex PCR, and TCRdb kept only the in-frame ones, dropping some. The table lists more than 200,000 clones, around 76% of them singletons. The CDR3 is 13 residues long. CDR1 and CDR2 from the germline V gene are MGHDK and SYGVNS. Trimming at V came to 6 bases and at J to 7 bases, leaving 1 base not matched to a gene. The TCR sequence derives from a middle-aged man in good health and CMV-seropositive. The V call is TRBV25-1, the J call TRBJ2-1; 12 nucleotides align to TRBD2. The material sequenced was PBMCs. The CDR3 region has the DNA TGTGCCAGCAGACTAGCGGGAGGTAATGAGCAGTTCTTC. Protein product: CASRLAGGNEQFF.